Sequencing of this T cell receptor (beta chain) was carried out in a study of CD8 T cells in Susac syndrome. Reverse transcription of about 0.45 to 1 ug RNA was performed with random hexamers. TCRdb re-called the immunoSEQ multiplex PCR reads with MiXCR, one entry per CDR3 protein. The sample includes 200,000 to 250,000 distinct CDR3 sequences, roughly 93% of them seen just once. Findings and limits, study-wide: It was acknowledged by the study that relatively few individuals were included in its TCR sequencing and HLA analysis.

With respect to this clonotype: What it binds is not known.

The CDR3 contains 13 residues. The germline V gene has CDR1 LNHDA and CDR2 SQIVND (reference sequence). The V and J ends lost 5 bases and 14 bases respectively, with 19 bases between them. This chain connects TRBV19 to TRBJ2-1; TRBD1 is a possible D gene (6 bases). What was sequenced was CD4+ T cells from PBMCs. The receptor was isolated from a human donor with multiple sclerosis. Here the CDR3 DNA reads TGTGCCAGTAGTCCCGCGCACCGGGACACGGAGTTCTTC. Translation gives CASSPAHRDTEFF.